The rows below give T cell receptor beta chains drawn from one sample of a study of STAT5B mutations in CD4+ large granular lymphocyte leukemia. Profiled with immunoSEQ multiplex PCR; TCRdb holds only in-frame clones, not every one. The sample includes tens of thousands of clones, approximately 88% seen only once; the top ten take approximately 0.32%. Source material: CD4+ T cells from blood buffy coats. The receptors originated from a human donor in good health. CDR3s include the opening cysteine and the closing phenylalanine or tryptophan. A D gene is named only where the DNA matches it firmly. Rows give clone size only sometimes, using once, few, many, or a class for an expanded clone.

d_call,v_call,clone_size,j_call,cdr3_nt,cdr3_aa
TRBD1,TRBV7-2,.,TRBJ1-1,TGTGCCAGCATCCGGGACAGGGTACCGACTGAAGCTTTCTTT,CASIRDRVPTEAFF
TRBD2,TRBV7-2,few,TRBJ2-3,TGTGCCAGCAGCGCGCGACTAGCGGGAGATCGCACAGATACGCAGTATTTT,CASSARLAGDRTDTQYF
TRBD1,TRBV27,.,TRBJ2-7,TGTGCCAGCACCTCACAGGGGGGTAGCTCCTACGAGCAGTACTTC,CASTSQGGSSYEQYF
.,TRBV6-5,.,TRBJ2-2,TGTGCCAGCAGTTACATGGGCACGGAGCTGTTTTTT,CASSYMGTELFF
.,TRBV7-2,.,TRBJ1-2,TGTGCCAGCAGCTTAGGACGAGGGGGCTACACCTTC,CASSLGRGGYTF
TRBD1,TRBV14,.,TRBJ1-4,TGTGCCAGCAGCGGAAGGGGGCTGGAACTGTTTTTT,CASSGRGLELFF
.,TRBV19,few,TRBJ1-2,TGTGCCAGTAGTATAGAGGATGGCTCGAGCGGCACCTTC,CASSIEDGSSGTF
TRBD1,TRBV2,.,TRBJ1-5,TGTGCCAGCAGGGCGACAGGGTGGAAAGGTGGGGATCAGCCCCAGCATTTT,CASRATGWKGGDQPQHF
TRBD1,TRBV6-6,.,TRBJ1-1,TGTGCCAGCAGTCAAACCCCGACAGGGGGCGGCACTGAAGCTTTCTTT,CASSQTPTGGGTEAFF
TRBD1,TRBV30,.,TRBJ1-1,TGTGCCTGGTTGACAGGGAGGGTGAACACTGAAGCTTTCTTT,CAWLTGRVNTEAFF